This passage covers 8 T cell receptor beta chains from one sample sequenced in a study of T cells after yellow fever vaccination. TCRdb reanalysed the 5' RACE reads using MiXCR and keeps one entry per CDR3 protein. This sample has hundreds of thousands of distinct CDR3 sequences, with roughly 12% found just once. Here the sequenced sample was PBMCs, taken on the day of the yellow fever booster vaccination. These receptors were collected from a man younger than 40 who received the YFV17D yellow fever vaccine.

The table lists this clonotype with a few counts. The chain combines TRBV7-8 with TRBJ2-1, with 8 bases lining up with TRBD2. The germline gives CDR1 SGHVS, CDR2 FQNEAQ. The CDR3 sequence is 15 residues long. Unmatched junction bases numbered 6, after V lost 6 bases and J lost 2 bases. The CDR3 is CASRYSGTTYNEQFF. CDR3 nucleotides: TGTGCCAGCAGGTATAGCGGGACAACCTACAATGAGCAGTTCTTC.

This clonotype was detected a few times. The gene calls are TRBV20-1 and TRBJ2-7, with TRBD2 matching 9 bases. This CDR3 region has 14 residues. V lost 1 base to trimming and J lost 5 bases; unmatched junction nucleotides: 6. The V gene's germline CDR1 is DFQATT and CDR2 SNEGSKA (reference sequence). The CDR3 coding sequence is TGCAGTGCTAGAGGGGCGGGAGGGCCCCACGAGCAGTACTTC. This sequence encodes CSARGAGGPHEQYF.

The chain links TRBV12-3 or TRBV12-4 to TRBJ2-5; D could derive from TRBD1 or TRBD2 (6 bases each). Between the trimmed V and J ends, which lost 7 bases and 4 bases, there was a span of 25 bases. The CDR3 is made up of 17 amino acids. CDR3 loop: CASIKSGAWGERETQYF. The DNA for the CDR3 is TGTGCCAGCATTAAGTCGGGGGCATGGGGAGAAAGAGAGACCCAGTACTTC.

This clonotype was detected a few times. The chain links TRBV7-9 to TRBJ2-5; unclear D gene. V was pared by 5 bases and J by 6 bases, with 10 bases between. Germline CDR1 reads SEHNR; CDR2 reads FQNEAQ (reference sequence). The length of the CDR3 is 12 residues. Here the CDR3 DNA reads TGTGCCAGCAGCCCCGGTTCTCAGACCCAGTACTTC. This gives the protein CASSPGSQTQYF.

This clonotype showed up just a few times. This chain joins TRBV5-1 and TRBJ2-5, with a tentative D call TRBD1 (6 bases). V shed 0 bases and J shed 4 bases, with 10 bases lying between them. The CDR3 runs to 14 residues. Germline loops: CDR1 SGHRS, CDR2 YFSETQ. As DNA, the CDR3 is TGCGCCAGCAGCTTGGGGACAGTAGGAGAGACCCAGTACTTC. Its protein is CASSLGTVGETQYF.

V is TRBV5-4 and J is TRBJ2-1, with 11 bases matching TRBD2. CDR1 and CDR2 (germline): SGHNT, YYREEE (reference sequence). The CDR3 has 15 residues. The J segment lost 2 bases and the V segment lost 4 bases, leaving 2 bases of the junction unmatched. The CDR3 is CASSTGLAAYNEQFF. In DNA form, the CDR3 reads TGTGCCAGCAGCACGGGACTAGCGGCCTACAATGAGCAGTTCTTC.

This clonotype has ten or more counts. The rearrangement joins TRBV7-3 to TRBJ2-1; possible D gene TRBD2, 5 bases. The germline V gene has CDR1 SGHTA and CDR2 FQGTGA. This CDR3 comprises 18 residues. V was shortened by 0 bases and J by 0 bases, with 15 bases between the two germline ends. For the CDR3, the DNA is TGTGCCAGCAGCTTAACGGGCGGACTCCCGAGCTCCTACAATGAGCAGTTCTTC. It translates to CASSLTGGLPSSYNEQFF.

As regards this clonotype: A read error is possible here, since a much larger clone lies one base away. The chain recombines TRBV2 with TRBJ2-3; 13 nucleotides align to TRBD2. The V gene's germline CDR1 is SNHLY and CDR2 FYNNEI. This CDR3 spans 17 amino acids. The DNA for the CDR3 is TGTGCCTGCAGTGGGGGGACTAGCGGGATCTGGGCAGATACGCAGTATTTT. It translates to CACSGGTSGIWADTQYF. Together with reference TRBV2 and TRBJ2-3, the CDR3 gives the full variable domain: EPEVTQTPSHQVTQMGQEVILRCVPISNHLYFYWYRQILGQKVEFLVSFYNNEISEKSEIFDDQFSVERPDGSNFTLKIRSTKLEDSAMYFCACSGGTSGIWADTQYFGPGTRLTVL.